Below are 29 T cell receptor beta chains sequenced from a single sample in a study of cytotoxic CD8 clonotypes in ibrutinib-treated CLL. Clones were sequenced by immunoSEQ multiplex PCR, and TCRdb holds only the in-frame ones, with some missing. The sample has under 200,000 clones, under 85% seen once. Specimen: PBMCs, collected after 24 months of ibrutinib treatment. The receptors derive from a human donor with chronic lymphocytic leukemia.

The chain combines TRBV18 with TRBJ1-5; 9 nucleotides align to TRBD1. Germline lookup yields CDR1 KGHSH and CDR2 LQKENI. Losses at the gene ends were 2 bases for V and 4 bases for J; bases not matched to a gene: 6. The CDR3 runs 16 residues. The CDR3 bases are TGTGCCAGCTCACCAACACAGGGGGCAGGGAATCAGCCCCAGCATTTT. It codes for CASSPTQGAGNQPQHF.

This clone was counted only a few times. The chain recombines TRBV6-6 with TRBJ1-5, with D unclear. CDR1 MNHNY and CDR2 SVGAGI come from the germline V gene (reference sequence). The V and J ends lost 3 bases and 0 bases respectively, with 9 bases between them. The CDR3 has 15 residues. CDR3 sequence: CASSYNQYSNQPQHF. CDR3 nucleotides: TGTGCCAGCAGTTATAACCAGTATAGCAATCAGCCCCAGCATTTT.

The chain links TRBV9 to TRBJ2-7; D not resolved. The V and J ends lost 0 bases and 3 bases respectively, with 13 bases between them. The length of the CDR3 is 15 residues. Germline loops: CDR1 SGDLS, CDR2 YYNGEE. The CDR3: CASSVGPQANYEQYF. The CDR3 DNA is TGTGCCAGCAGCGTAGGTCCACAAGCTAACTACGAGCAGTACTTC. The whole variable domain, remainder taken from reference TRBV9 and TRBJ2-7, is DSGVTQTPKHLITATGQRVTLRCSPRSGDLSVYWYQQSLDQGLQFLIQYYNGEERAKGNILERFSAQQFPDLHSELNLSSLELGDSALYFCASSVGPQANYEQYFGPGTRLTVT.

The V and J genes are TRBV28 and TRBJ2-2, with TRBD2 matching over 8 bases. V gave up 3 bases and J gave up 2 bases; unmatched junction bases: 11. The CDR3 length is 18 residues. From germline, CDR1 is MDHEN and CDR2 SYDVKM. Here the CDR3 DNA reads TGTGCCAGCAGTTTTTCCGGGAGCGGGAGACCTAACACCGGGGAGCTGTTTTTT. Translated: CASSFSGSGRPNTGELFF.

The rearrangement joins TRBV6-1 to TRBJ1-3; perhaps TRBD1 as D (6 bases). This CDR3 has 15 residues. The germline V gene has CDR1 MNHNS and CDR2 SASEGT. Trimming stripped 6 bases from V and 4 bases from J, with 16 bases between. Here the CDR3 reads CASRDVGAQGNTIYF. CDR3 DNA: TGTGCCAGCAGGGACGTGGGGGCGCAGGGAAACACCATATATTTT.

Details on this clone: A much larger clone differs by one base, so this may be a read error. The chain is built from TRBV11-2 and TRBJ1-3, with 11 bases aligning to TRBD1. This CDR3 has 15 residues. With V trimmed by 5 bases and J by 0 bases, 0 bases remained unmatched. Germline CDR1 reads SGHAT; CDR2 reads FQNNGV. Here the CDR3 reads CASSGTGGSGNTIYF. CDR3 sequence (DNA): TGTGCCAGCAGCGGGACAGGGGGCTCTGGAAACACCATATATTTT.

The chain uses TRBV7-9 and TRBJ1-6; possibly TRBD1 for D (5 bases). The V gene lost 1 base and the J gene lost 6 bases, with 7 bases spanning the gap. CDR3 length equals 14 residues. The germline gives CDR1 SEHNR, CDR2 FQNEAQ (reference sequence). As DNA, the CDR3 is TGTGCCAGCAGCTTAGATGGGGGTAATTCACCCCTCCACTTT. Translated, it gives CASSLDGGNSPLHF.

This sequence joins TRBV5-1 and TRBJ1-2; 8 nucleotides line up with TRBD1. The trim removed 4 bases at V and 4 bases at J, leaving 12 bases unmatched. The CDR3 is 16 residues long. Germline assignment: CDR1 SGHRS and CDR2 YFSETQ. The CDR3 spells CASSPRADREGYGYTF. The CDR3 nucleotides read TGCGCCAGCAGCCCAAGAGCGGACAGGGAAGGCTATGGCTACACCTTC.

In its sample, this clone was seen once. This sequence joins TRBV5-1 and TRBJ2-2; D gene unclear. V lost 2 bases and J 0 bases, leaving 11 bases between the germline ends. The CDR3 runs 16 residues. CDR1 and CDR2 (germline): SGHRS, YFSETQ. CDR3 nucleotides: TGCGCCAGCAGCTTTTTAGGCTATTCGAACACCGGGGAGCTGTTTTTT. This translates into CASSFLGYSNTGELFF.

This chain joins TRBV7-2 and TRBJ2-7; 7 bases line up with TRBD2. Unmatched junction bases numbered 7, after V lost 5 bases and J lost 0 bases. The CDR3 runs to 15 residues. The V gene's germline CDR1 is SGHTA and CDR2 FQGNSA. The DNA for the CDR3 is TGTGCCAGCAGCCCCGGGGGAGGGGCCTCCTACGAGCAGTACTTC. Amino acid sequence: CASSPGGGASYEQYF.

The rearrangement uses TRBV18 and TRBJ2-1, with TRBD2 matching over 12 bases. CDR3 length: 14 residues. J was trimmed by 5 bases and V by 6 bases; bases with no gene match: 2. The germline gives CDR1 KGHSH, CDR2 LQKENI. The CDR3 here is CASSGTSGHNEQFF. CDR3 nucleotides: TGTGCCAGCTCGGGGACTAGCGGGCACAATGAGCAGTTCTTC.

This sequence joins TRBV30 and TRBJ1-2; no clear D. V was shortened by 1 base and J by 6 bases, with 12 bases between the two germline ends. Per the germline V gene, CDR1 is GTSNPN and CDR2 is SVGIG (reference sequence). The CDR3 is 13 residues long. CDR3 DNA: TGTGCCTGGAGTGGCGGGTTGTCCAATGGCTACACCTTC. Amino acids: CAWSGGLSNGYTF. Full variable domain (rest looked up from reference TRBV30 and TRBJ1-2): SQTIHQWPATLVQPVGSPLSLECTVEGTSNPNLYWYRQAAGRGLQLLFYSVGIGQISSEVPQNLSASRPQDRQFILSSKKLLLSDSGFYLCAWSGGLSNGYTFGSGTRLTVV.

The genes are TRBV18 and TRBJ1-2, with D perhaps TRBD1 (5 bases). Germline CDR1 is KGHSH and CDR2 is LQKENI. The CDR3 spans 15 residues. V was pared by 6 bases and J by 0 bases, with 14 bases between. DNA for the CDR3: TGTGCCAGCTCTCAGATCGACAGTACTAACTATGGCTACACCTTC. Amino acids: CASSQIDSTNYGYTF.

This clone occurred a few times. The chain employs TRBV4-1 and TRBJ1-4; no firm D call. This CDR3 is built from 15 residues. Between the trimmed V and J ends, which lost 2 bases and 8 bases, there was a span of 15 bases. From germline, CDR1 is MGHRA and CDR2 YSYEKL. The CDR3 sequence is CASSQLDRGWEKLFF. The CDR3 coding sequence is TGCGCCAGCAGCCAACTCGACCGCGGGTGGGAAAAACTGTTTTTT.

CDR3 nucleotide sequence: TGTGCCAGAAGCCCCCGGCTGAGCGGCAGCTCCTACAATGAGCAGTTCTTC. This translates into CARSPRLSGSSYNEQFF. This sequence joins TRBV5-3 and TRBJ2-1; D possibly corresponds to TRBD2 (5 bases). TRBV5-3 is assigned to the ORF class and has an uncertain function. CDR3 length: 17 amino acids. V dropped 4 bases and J dropped 0 bases, with 17 bases sitting between them.

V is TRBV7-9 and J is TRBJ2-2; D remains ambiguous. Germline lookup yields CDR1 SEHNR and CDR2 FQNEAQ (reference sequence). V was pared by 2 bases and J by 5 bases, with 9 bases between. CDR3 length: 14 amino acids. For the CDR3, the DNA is TGTGCCAGCAGCTTAAATTTGGAGACCGGGGAGCTGTTTTTT. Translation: CASSLNLETGELFF.

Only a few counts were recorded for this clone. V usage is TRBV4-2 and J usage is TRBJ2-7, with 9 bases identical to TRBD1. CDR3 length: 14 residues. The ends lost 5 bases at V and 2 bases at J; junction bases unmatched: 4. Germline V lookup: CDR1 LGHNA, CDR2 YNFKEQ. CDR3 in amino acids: CASSSGQGTYEQYF. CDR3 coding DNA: TGTGCCAGCAGCTCGGGACAGGGTACCTACGAGCAGTACTTC.

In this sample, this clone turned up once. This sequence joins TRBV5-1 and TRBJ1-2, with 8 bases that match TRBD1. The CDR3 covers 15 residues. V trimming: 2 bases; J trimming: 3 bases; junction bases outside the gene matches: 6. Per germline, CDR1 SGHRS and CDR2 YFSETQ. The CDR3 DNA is TGCGCCAGCAGCTTATCCCCGGGACAGGACTATGGCTACACCTTC. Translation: CASSLSPGQDYGYTF.

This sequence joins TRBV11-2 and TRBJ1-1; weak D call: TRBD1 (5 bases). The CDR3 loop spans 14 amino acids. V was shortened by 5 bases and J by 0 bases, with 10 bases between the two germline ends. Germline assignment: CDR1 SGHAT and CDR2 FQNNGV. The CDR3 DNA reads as TGTGCCAGCAGCACACGGGGACTGAACACTGAAGCTTTCTTT. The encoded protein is CASSTRGLNTEAFF.

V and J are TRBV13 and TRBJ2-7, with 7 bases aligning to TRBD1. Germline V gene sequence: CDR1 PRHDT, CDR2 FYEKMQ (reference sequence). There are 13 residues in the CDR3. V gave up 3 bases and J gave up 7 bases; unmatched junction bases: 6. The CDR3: CASSFTGVREQYF. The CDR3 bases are TGTGCCAGCAGCTTCACAGGGGTGCGGGAGCAGTACTTC. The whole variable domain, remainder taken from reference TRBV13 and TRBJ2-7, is AAGVIQSPRHLIKEKRETATLKCYPIPRHDTVYWYQQGPGQDPQFLISFYEKMQSDKGSIPDRFSAQQFSDYHSELNMSSLELGDSALYFCASSFTGVREQYFGPGTRLTVT.

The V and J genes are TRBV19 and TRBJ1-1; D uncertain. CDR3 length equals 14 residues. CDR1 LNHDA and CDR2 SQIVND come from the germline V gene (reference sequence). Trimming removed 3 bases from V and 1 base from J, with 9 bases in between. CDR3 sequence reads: CASSIGDRNTEAFF. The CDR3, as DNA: TGTGCCAGTAGTATTGGTGATCGGAACACTGAAGCTTTCTTT.

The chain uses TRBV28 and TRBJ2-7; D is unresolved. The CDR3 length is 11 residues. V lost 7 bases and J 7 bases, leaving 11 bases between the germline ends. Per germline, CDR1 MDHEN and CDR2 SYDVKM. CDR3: CASTRSSEQYF. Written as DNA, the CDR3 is TGTGCCAGCACACGTTCGAGTGAGCAGTACTTC.

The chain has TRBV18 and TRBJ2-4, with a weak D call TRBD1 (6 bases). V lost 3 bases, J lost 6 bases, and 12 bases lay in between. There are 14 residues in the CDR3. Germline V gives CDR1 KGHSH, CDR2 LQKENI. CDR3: CASSPTGQRNIQYF. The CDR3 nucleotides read TGTGCCAGCTCACCTACAGGACAGAGAAACATTCAGTACTTC.

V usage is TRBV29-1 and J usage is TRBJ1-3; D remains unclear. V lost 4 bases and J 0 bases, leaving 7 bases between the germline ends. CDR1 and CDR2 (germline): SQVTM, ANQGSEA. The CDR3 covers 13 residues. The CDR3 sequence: CSVGTVSGNTIYF. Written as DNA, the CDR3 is TGCAGCGTTGGAACAGTCTCTGGAAACACCATATATTTT.

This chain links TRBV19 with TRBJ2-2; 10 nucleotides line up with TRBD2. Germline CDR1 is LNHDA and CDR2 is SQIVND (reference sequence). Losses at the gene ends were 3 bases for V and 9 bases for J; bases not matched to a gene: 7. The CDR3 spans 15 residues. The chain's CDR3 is CASSISGGQVRELFF. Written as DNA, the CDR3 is TGTGCCAGTAGTATTAGCGGGGGGCAAGTACGGGAGCTGTTTTTT.

CDR3 DNA sequence: TGTGCCAGCAGTTATCTAGGGGGCGCGCCCGAGACCCAGTACTTC. Amino acids: CASSYLGGAPETQYF. J is TRBJ2-5 and V is TRBV27, with 7 nucleotides matching TRBD1. Germline loops: CDR1 MNHEY, CDR2 SMNVEV (reference sequence). V was pared by 4 bases and J by 5 bases, with 10 bases of the junction left unmatched. CDR3 length: 15 residues.

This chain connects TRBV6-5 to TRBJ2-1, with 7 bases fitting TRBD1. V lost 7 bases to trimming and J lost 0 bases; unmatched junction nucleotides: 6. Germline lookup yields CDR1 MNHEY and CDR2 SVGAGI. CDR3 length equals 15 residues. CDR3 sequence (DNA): TGTGCCAGCACCAGCAGGGGGAACTCCTACAATGAGCAGTTCTTC. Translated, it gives CASTSRGNSYNEQFF.

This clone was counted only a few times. CDR3 in DNA: TGTGCCAGTAACCCGGAAACTAATCAGCCCCAGCATTTT. Translation gives CASNPETNQPQHF. J is TRBJ1-5 and V is TRBV19; D gene uncertain. The V end was cut by 7 bases, the J end by 4 bases, with 11 bases between. The CDR3 extends over 13 amino acids. Germline-derived CDR1 and CDR2 are LNHDA and SQIVND (reference sequence).

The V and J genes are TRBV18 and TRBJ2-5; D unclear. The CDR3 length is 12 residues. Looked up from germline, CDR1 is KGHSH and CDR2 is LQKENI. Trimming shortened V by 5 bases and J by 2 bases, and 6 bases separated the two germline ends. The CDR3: CASSSSQETQYF. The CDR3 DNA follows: TGTGCCAGCTCATCGTCTCAAGAGACCCAGTACTTC.